A selection of T cell receptor beta chains follows, all from one sample in a study of OX40 agonist ivuxolimab in advanced cancers. Libraries were prepared by immunoSEQ multiplex PCR; TCRdb keeps only in-frame clonotypes and omits some of them. The table shows about 99,000 clones, with 75% to 95% occurring only once. This sample comprised CD4+ or CD8+ T cells sorted from blood, obtained in a trial of the OX40 agonist ivuxolimab. The receptor source for this set is an adult with an advanced solid tumor such as melanoma, head and neck, liver or kidney cancer. Each CDR3 is given with its conserved first and last residue. A D gene is named only where the DNA matches it firmly. Expanded clones are given a class, and other clones once, few, many or no size at all.

d_gene	abundance	v_gene	j_gene	CDR3aa	CDR3nt
-	-	TRBV28	TRBJ2-7	CASTQGGAYEQYF	TGTGCCAGCACCCAAGGGGGGGCGTACGAGCAGTACTTC
TRBD2	-	TRBV28	TRBJ2-1	CASSGSGGGHNEQFF	TGTGCCAGCAGTGGCTCGGGAGGGGGACACAATGAGCAGTTCTTC
-	many	TRBV7-2	TRBJ2-1	CASSLQGQGNNEQFF	TGTGCCAGCAGCTTGCAGGGGCAGGGGAACAATGAGCAGTTCTTC
-	-	TRBV28	TRBJ1-3	CATAPSSGNTIYF	TGTGCCACTGCACCGAGCTCTGGAAACACCATATATTTT
-	-	TRBV28	TRBJ1-2	CASKTLRTNYGYTF	TGTGCCAGTAAGACTCTCCGGACTAACTATGGCTACACCTTC
TRBD2	-	TRBV7-9	TRBJ2-3	CASSSRTSGLYTDTQYF	TGTGCCAGCAGCTCTAGGACTAGCGGGCTTTACACAGATACGCAGTATTTT
-	-	TRBV18	TRBJ1-5	CASSPPDRQGAQHF	TGTGCCAGCTCACCACCGGACAGACAAGGGGCCCAGCATTTT
TRBD1	-	TRBV7-9	TRBJ1-3	CASSPQQGAGNTIYF	TGTGCCAGCAGCCCCCAACAGGGGGCTGGAAACACCATATATTTT
-	-	TRBV9	TRBJ2-7	CASSQDVRAEQYF	TGTGCCAGCAGCCAAGATGTGCGGGCCGAGCAGTACTTC
TRBD1	once	TRBV18	TRBJ2-2	CASSLPGRGRRTGELFF	TGTGCCAGCTCACTTCCCGGCAGGGGGCGCCGGACCGGGGAGCTGTTTTTT
-	-	TRBV6-5	TRBJ2-1	CASSYDRSSYNEQFF	TGTGCCAGCAGTTACGACAGGAGCTCCTACAATGAGCAGTTCTTC
-	-	TRBV12-5	TRBJ2-1	CASGFGDNRNNEQFF	TGTGCTAGTGGTTTCGGGGACAACAGAAACAATGAGCAGTTCTTC
TRBD2	-	TRBV7-2	TRBJ2-1	CASSLLAVAYNEQFF	TGTGCCAGCAGCTTACTAGCGGTTGCTTACAATGAGCAGTTCTTC
-	once	TRBV7-2	TRBJ2-7	CASSLEQGSSYEQYF	TGTGCCAGCAGCTTAGAGCAGGGTTCGAGCTACGAGCAGTACTTC
-	-	TRBV2	TRBJ2-5	CASNTVGRETQYF	TGTGCCAGCAATACGGTGGGGAGAGAGACCCAGTACTTC
TRBD2	-	TRBV7-9	TRBJ2-3	CASSSAPAGRTTDTQYF	TGTGCCAGCAGCTCCGCCCCAGCGGGACGAACCACAGATACGCAGTATTTT
-	-	TRBV11-2	TRBJ2-7	CASSLIGGNIEQYF	TGTGCCAGCAGCTTAATTGGGGGGAATATCGAGCAGTACTTC
TRBD2	-	TRBV9	TRBJ2-1	CASSPGSSSGSDNEQFF	TGTGCCAGCAGCCCCGGTTCTTCTAGCGGGAGTGACAATGAGCAGTTCTTC
-	few	TRBV6-1	TRBJ1-2	CASSEYPANYGYTF	TGTGCCAGCAGCGAGTATCCGGCTAACTATGGCTACACCTTC
-	-	TRBV5-4	TRBJ2-4	CASSLGLAKNIQYF	TGTGCCAGCAGCTTAGGATTAGCCAAAAACATTCAGTACTTC
-	-	TRBV28	TRBJ1-1	CASSLLGQKNTEAFF	TGTGCCAGCAGTTTATTAGGGCAAAAGAACACTGAAGCTTTCTTT
TRBD2	-	TRBV6-4	TRBJ2-7	CASIYGWGGLARYEQYF	TGTGCCAGCATCTACGGGTGGGGTGGACTAGCGAGGTACGAGCAGTACTTC
-	once	TRBV5-6	TRBJ1-2	CASRGGTKYSVGYTF	TGTGCCAGCAGGGGAGGGACAAAGTACTCGGTAGGCTACACCTTC
-	once	TRBV5-4	TRBJ2-2	CASSPPSAGELFF	TGTGCCAGCAGCCCCCCCTCGGCCGGGGAGCTGTTTTTT
-	once	TRBV19	TRBJ1-1	CASSPRPGANTEAFF	TGTGCCAGTAGTCCGCGTCCGGGAGCGAACACTGAAGCTTTCTTT
-	-	TRBV19	TRBJ2-2	CASSILGFLGELFF	TGTGCCAGTAGTATACTCGGGTTTTTGGGGGAGCTGTTTTTT
-	-	TRBV2	TRBJ2-5	CASSGSGTAQETQYF	TGTGCCAGCAGTGGTTCAGGGACCGCCCAAGAGACCCAGTACTTC